The rows below give T cell receptor beta chains drawn from one sample of a study of shared clonotypes between healthy human individuals. Sequencing was performed with immunoSEQ multiplex PCR; in TCRdb, only in-frame clones are kept and a portion is missing. The repertoire includes around 2.1 million clones, approximately 94% of them detected once, and roughly 1.8% sits in the top ten. The sequenced sample consisted of naive CD8+ T cells from PBMCs. The receptors were sampled from a man between 18 and 35 years old in good health. Some clones in this sample may be carry-over from other donors' samples. Each CDR3 is given with its conserved first and last residue. D genes are given only for firm matches. Only some rows state a clone size, as once, few, many or a class for expanded clones.

clone_size: NA
j_call: TRBJ1-4
d_call: TRBD1
v_call: TRBV7-9
cdr3_aa: CASSGADRGREKLFF
cdr3_nt: TGTGCCAGCAGCGGGGCGGACAGGGGTCGAGAAAAACTGTTTTTT

clone_size: NA
j_call: TRBJ2-1
d_call: NA
v_call: TRBV9
cdr3_aa: CASSLGTVGGDEQFF
cdr3_nt: TGTGCCAGCAGCCTCGGGACGGTCGGCGGCGATGAGCAGTTCTTC

clone_size: NA
j_call: TRBJ2-7
d_call: TRBD2
v_call: TRBV27
cdr3_aa: CASRERTSDEQYF
cdr3_nt: TGTGCCAGCAGGGAAAGGACTAGCGACGAGCAGTACTTC

clone_size: once
j_call: TRBJ2-1
d_call: TRBD2
v_call: TRBV30
cdr3_aa: CACSTSVSYNEQFF
cdr3_nt: TGTGCCTGTTCGACTAGCGTCTCCTACAATGAGCAGTTCTTC

clone_size: NA
j_call: TRBJ1-4
d_call: NA
v_call: TRBV4-1
cdr3_aa: CASSQGRVLNEKLFF
cdr3_nt: TGCGCCAGCAGCCAAGGGCGGGTACTTAATGAAAAACTGTTTTTT

clone_size: once
j_call: TRBJ2-7
d_call: TRBD1
v_call: TRBV27
cdr3_aa: CASSSQGAPYEQYF
cdr3_nt: TGTGCCAGCAGTTCACAGGGGGCCCCCTACGAGCAGTACTTC

clone_size: once
j_call: TRBJ1-2
d_call: TRBD1
v_call: TRBV28
cdr3_aa: CASGQGSYGYTF
cdr3_nt: TGTGCCAGCGGACAGGGGAGCTATGGCTACACCTTC

clone_size: NA
j_call: TRBJ2-7
d_call: NA
v_call: TRBV7-2
cdr3_aa: CASSPVGWGSSYEQYF
cdr3_nt: TGTGCCAGCAGCCCAGTGGGTTGGGGGAGCTCCTACGAGCAGTACTTC

clone_size: NA
j_call: TRBJ2-5
d_call: NA
v_call: TRBV7-2
cdr3_aa: CASSSTGWGGETQYF
cdr3_nt: TGTGCCAGCAGCTCTACCGGGTGGGGTGGGGAGACCCAGTACTTC

clone_size: once
j_call: TRBJ2-7
d_call: NA
v_call: TRBV4-1
cdr3_aa: CASSQDAGYSVVEYGQYF
cdr3_nt: TGCGCCAGCAGCCAAGATGCAGGATACTCGGTGGTTGAATACGGGCAGTACTTC

clone_size: NA
j_call: TRBJ2-7
d_call: NA
v_call: TRBV27
cdr3_aa: CASRLSDRFSHEQYF
cdr3_nt: TGTGCCAGCAGACTATCCGACAGGTTTAGCCACGAGCAGTACTTC

clone_size: NA
j_call: TRBJ2-3
d_call: TRBD2
v_call: TRBV9
cdr3_aa: CASSPGLTFANTQYF
cdr3_nt: TGTGCCAGCAGCCCGGGACTAACATTCGCAAATACGCAGTATTTT

clone_size: NA
j_call: TRBJ2-7
d_call: NA
v_call: TRBV5-6
cdr3_aa: CASSLGGVKYEQYF
cdr3_nt: TGTGCCAGCAGCCTGGGTGGGGTAAAGTACGAGCAGTACTTC

clone_size: NA
j_call: TRBJ2-2
d_call: NA
v_call: TRBV11-3
cdr3_aa: CASSFPEGGHRGELFF
cdr3_nt: TGTGCCAGCAGCTTCCCGGAAGGAGGACACCGGGGGGAGCTGTTTTTT

clone_size: once
j_call: TRBJ2-7
d_call: NA
v_call: TRBV2
cdr3_aa: CASSEAGVVGSYEQYF
cdr3_nt: TGTGCCAGCAGTGAGGCAGGGGTCGTTGGGTCCTACGAGCAGTACTTC

clone_size: NA
j_call: TRBJ2-3
d_call: NA
v_call: TRBV28
cdr3_aa: CASSLLALGTDTQYF
cdr3_nt: TGTGCCAGCAGTTTACTAGCGTTGGGCACAGATACGCAGTATTTT

clone_size: NA
j_call: TRBJ1-1
d_call: NA
v_call: TRBV6-6
cdr3_aa: CASTQKTEAFF
cdr3_nt: TGTGCCAGCACGCAGAAAACTGAAGCTTTCTTT

clone_size: once
j_call: TRBJ2-1
d_call: NA
v_call: TRBV5-6
cdr3_aa: CASSRLGNEQFF
cdr3_nt: TGTGCCAGCAGCCGATTAGGGAATGAGCAGTTCTTC

clone_size: NA
j_call: TRBJ2-3
d_call: TRBD2
v_call: TRBV28
cdr3_aa: CASSRTSGTSTDTQYF
cdr3_nt: TGTGCCAGCAGTCGGACTAGCGGAACTAGCACAGATACGCAGTATTTT

clone_size: NA
j_call: TRBJ2-6
d_call: TRBD2
v_call: TRBV27
cdr3_aa: CASSPVAGDYRLAGANVLTF
cdr3_nt: TGTGCCAGCAGTCCCGTAGCGGGAGACTACCGTTTAGCTGGGGCCAACGTCCTGACTTTC

clone_size: NA
j_call: TRBJ2-3
d_call: NA
v_call: TRBV21-1
cdr3_aa: CAETRGLDPDTQYF
cdr3_nt: TGTGCCGAAACCCGGGGACTTGACCCCGATACGCAGTATTTT

clone_size: NA
j_call: TRBJ2-3
d_call: TRBD2
v_call: TRBV4-2
cdr3_aa: CASSQDRLAELDTQYF
cdr3_nt: TGTGCCAGCAGCCAAGATAGACTAGCGGAGCTGGATACGCAGTATTTT

clone_size: NA
j_call: TRBJ2-1
d_call: NA
v_call: TRBV4-1
cdr3_aa: CASSQMGYGGNEQFF
cdr3_nt: TGCGCCAGCAGCCAAATGGGGTACGGGGGCAATGAGCAGTTCTTC

clone_size: NA
j_call: TRBJ2-2
d_call: TRBD2
v_call: TRBV15
cdr3_aa: CATSRATGLALGELFF
cdr3_nt: TGTGCCACCAGCAGAGCAACGGGACTAGCGTTGGGGGAGCTGTTTTTT

clone_size: NA
j_call: TRBJ2-7
d_call: NA
v_call: TRBV7-9
cdr3_aa: CASSFRDFGNEQYF
cdr3_nt: TGTGCCAGCAGCTTTCGGGATTTCGGGAACGAGCAGTACTTC

clone_size: once
j_call: TRBJ2-7
d_call: NA
v_call: TRBV6-6
cdr3_aa: CASSYSHRYHEQYF
cdr3_nt: TGTGCCAGCAGTTACTCGCACCGCTACCACGAGCAGTACTTC

clone_size: NA
j_call: TRBJ2-7
d_call: TRBD2
v_call: TRBV2
cdr3_aa: CASSELATSGTYEQYF
cdr3_nt: TGTGCCAGCAGTGAGTTGGCCACTAGCGGTACCTACGAGCAGTACTTC

clone_size: NA
j_call: TRBJ2-5
d_call: NA
v_call: TRBV7-9
cdr3_aa: CASSSSSGVTETQYF
cdr3_nt: TGTGCCAGCAGCTCATCGTCAGGGGTAACAGAGACCCAGTACTTC

clone_size: NA
j_call: TRBJ2-1
d_call: NA
v_call: TRBV7-8
cdr3_aa: CASSLDPTLHYNEQFF
cdr3_nt: TGTGCCAGCAGCTTAGATCCCACCCTTCACTACAATGAGCAGTTCTTC

clone_size: NA
j_call: TRBJ2-3
d_call: NA
v_call: TRBV7-9
cdr3_aa: CASSLGATGFNTDTQYF
cdr3_nt: TGTGCCAGCAGCTTAGGGGCGACAGGTTTCAATACAGATACGCAGTATTTT

clone_size: NA
j_call: TRBJ2-2
d_call: NA
v_call: TRBV9
cdr3_aa: CASSPTRQGPYPTGELFF
cdr3_nt: TGTGCCAGCAGCCCCACCAGGCAGGGGCCATACCCGACCGGGGAGCTGTTTTTT

clone_size: NA
j_call: TRBJ2-7
d_call: TRBD2
v_call: TRBV6-1
cdr3_aa: CASSEGTSGGTYEQYF
cdr3_nt: TGTGCCAGCAGTGAAGGGACTAGCGGGGGGACCTACGAGCAGTACTTC

clone_size: NA
j_call: TRBJ2-5
d_call: NA
v_call: TRBV4-1
cdr3_aa: CASSQVMGSGETQYF
cdr3_nt: TGCGCCAGCAGCCAAGTAATGGGGTCCGGCGAGACCCAGTACTTC

clone_size: NA
j_call: TRBJ2-7
d_call: NA
v_call: TRBV28
cdr3_aa: CASSLPPESNLYEQYF
cdr3_nt: TGTGCCAGCAGTTTACCCCCCGAGTCCAACCTATACGAGCAGTACTTC

clone_size: NA
j_call: TRBJ2-7
d_call: NA
v_call: TRBV14
cdr3_aa: CASSQQRAGTEQYF
cdr3_nt: TGTGCCAGCAGCCAACAAAGAGCAGGGACCGAGCAGTACTTC